This TCR beta chain was obtained from a study of OX40 agonist ivuxolimab in advanced cancers. Turning to the study itself: Six ivuxolimab dose levels, 0.01 to 10 mg/kg, were given intravenously every 2 weeks.

Regarding the study as a whole: Averaging showed that CD8+ T cells had more expanded clones than CD4+ did.

Measured with immunoSEQ multiplex PCR; TCRdb has only the in-frame clones, and not every one. The repertoire consists of fewer than 50,000 clones, with around 90% occurring once and the leading ten covering about 17%. Germline V lookup: CDR1 MNHEY, CDR2 SVGAGI. The ends lost 6 bases at V and 2 bases at J; junction bases unmatched: 9. This CDR3 is 15 amino acids long. Worth noting for this clone: No antigen is known for it.

This chain joins TRBV6-5 and TRBJ1-2; 7 bases match TRBD1. The material was CD4+ or CD8+ T cells sorted from blood, obtained in a trial of the OX40 agonist ivuxolimab. The receptor was isolated from an adult with an advanced solid tumor such as melanoma, head and neck, liver or kidney cancer. The chain's CDR3 is CASSSPDRPNYGYTF. As DNA, the CDR3 is TGTGCCAGCAGCTCCCCGGACAGGCCAAACTATGGCTACACCTTC.